This T cell receptor (beta chain) was captured by sequencing in a study of T-cell reconstitution after alpha-beta-depleted transplantation in children. This clonotype turned up a few times. This sample's TCRbeta library carried unique molecular identifier barcodes. Each CDR3 protein gets one entry after TCRdb re-called the PCR reads with MiXCR. Of 250,000 to 400,000 distinct CDR3 sequences in the sample, approximately 20% were seen once. This TCR was sampled from a male patient between 10 and 17 years old who had a stem cell transplant for acute lymphoblastic leukemia, so the T cells may come from the graft donor. The input for sequencing was PBMCs, mostly from graft donor cells, taken 180 days after TCRalphabeta/CD19-depleted stem cell transplant.

CDR3 protein: CASSLAASRGYNEQFF. CDR3 DNA sequence: TGTGCCAGCAGCTTAGCGGCTTCAAGGGGGTACAATGAGCAGTTCTTC. The chain is built from TRBV7-2 and TRBJ2-1; D possibly corresponds to TRBD1 (6 bases). Germline CDR1 and CDR2: SGHTA and FQGNSA. V was cut by 0 bases and J by 4 bases, with 13 bases left in between. This CDR3 is 16 amino acids long.